Below, 28 T cell receptor beta chains from the same sample are listed, as sequenced in a study of graft-versus-host responses after intestinal transplantation. Which antigens these TCRs recognize remains unknown. Clones were read by immunoSEQ multiplex PCR, and TCRdb kept only the in-frame ones, dropping some. The sample holds 80,000 to 90,000 clones, roughly 89% seen once. Sample: unstimulated CD4+ T cells sorted from spleen or lymph node cells, taken before intestinal transplant. These receptors all come from a human donor who received an intestinal transplant.

This chain uses TRBV5-1 with TRBJ1-3, with D possibly being TRBD1 (5 bases). Trimming left V 0 bases short and J 1 base short, with 8 bases between. CDR1 and CDR2 from the germline V gene are SGHRS and YFSETQ. The CDR3 sequence is 15 residues long. The CDR3 region has the DNA TGCGCCAGCAGCTTGGGTCCAGGGTCTGGAAACACCATATATTTT. As protein: CASSLGPGSGNTIYF.

The genes are TRBV6-5 and TRBJ1-4; D ambiguous. The CDR3 is 15 amino acids. Trimming stripped 0 bases from V and 1 base from J, with 6 bases between. CDR1 MNHEY and CDR2 SVGAGI come from the germline V gene. The DNA for the CDR3 is TGTGCCAGCAGTTACTCCTACCAAACTAATGAAAAACTGTTTTTT. This translates into CASSYSYQTNEKLFF.

J is TRBJ1-2 and V is TRBV5-6; D remains unclear. V lost 4 bases and J lost 4, with 14 bases in between. Germline V gene sequence: CDR1 SGHDT, CDR2 YYEEEE. CDR3 length: 14 amino acids. CDR3 coding DNA: TGTGCCAGCAGCAACTTCTTGGATGGCTATGGCTACACCTTC. Translating it yields CASSNFLDGYGYTF.

The rearrangement links TRBV28 to TRBJ1-2; D unresolved. The V gene lost 6 bases and the J gene lost 0 bases, with 5 bases spanning the gap. CDR1 and CDR2 (germline): MDHEN, SYDVKM. The CDR3 sequence is 12 residues long. The CDR3, as DNA: TGTGCCAGCAGGAAACCTAACTATGGCTACACCTTC. It specifies CASRKPNYGYTF.

The V gene is TRBV28, the J gene TRBJ1-5; D may be TRBD1 (5 bases). Per the germline V gene, CDR1 is MDHEN and CDR2 is SYDVKM. The CDR3 consists of 13 residues. Trimming shortened V by 6 bases and J by 2 bases, and 8 bases separated the two germline ends. CDR3 region: CASRQQGNQPQHF. The CDR3 nucleotides read TGTGCCAGCAGACAACAGGGCAATCAGCCCCAGCATTTT.

CDR3 DNA: TGTGCCAGCAGCTTAATGGTAGTCCCAGAGACCCAGTACTTC. Residues: CASSLMVVPETQYF. The V gene is TRBV7-9, the J gene TRBJ2-5; D is unclear. The CDR3 has 14 residues. Trimming removed 2 bases at V and 4 bases at J, with 11 bases between. The germline V gene encodes CDR1 SEHNR and CDR2 FQNEAQ (reference sequence).

The J gene is TRBJ2-3, the V gene TRBV7-2; 9 bases line up with TRBD2. The CDR3 totals 18 residues. The ends lost 3 bases at V and 3 bases at J; junction bases unmatched: 13. The germline CDR1 and CDR2 sequences are SGHTA and FQGNSA. The CDR3 DNA follows: TGTGCCAGCAGCTTCATTGCGGGAGGGCCGAAGAGGACAGATACGCAGTATTTT. The encoded protein is CASSFIAGGPKRTDTQYF. Supplemented by reference TRBV7-2 and TRBJ2-3, the full variable domain reads GAGVSQSPSNKVTEKGKDVELRCDPISGHTALYWYRQSLGQGLEFLIYFQGNSAPDKSGLPSDRFSAERTGGSVSTLTIQRTQQEDSAVYLCASSFIAGGPKRTDTQYFGPGTRLTVL.

This clone was recorded a few times. This chain connects TRBV5-6 to TRBJ2-2; D unresolved. Germline V lookup: CDR1 SGHDT, CDR2 YYEEEE. Trimming took 1 base from V and 6 from J, leaving 1 base between them. This CDR3 has 11 residues. CDR3 in amino acids: CASSLSGELFF. The CDR3 nucleotides read TGTGCCAGCAGCTTGTCCGGGGAGCTGTTTTTT.

The table lists this clone with a count of one. The rearrangement links TRBV18 to TRBJ1-1, with D possibly TRBD1 on 5 matching bases. The germline CDR1 and CDR2 sequences are KGHSH and LQKENI. This CDR3 is 13 amino acids long. Trimming took off 2 bases at V and 1 base at J, with 5 bases between the two ends. The CDR3 is CASSPGGNTEAFF. The CDR3 DNA reads as TGTGCCAGCTCACCAGGGGGGAACACTGAAGCTTTCTTT.

The chain recombines TRBV2 with TRBJ1-2; D gene uncertain. V lost 0 bases to trimming and J lost 7 bases, with 6 bases between them. This CDR3 comprises 12 residues. CDR1 and CDR2 from the germline V gene are SNHLY and FYNNEI. The CDR3 nucleotides are TGTGCCAGCAGTGAAGCAGGGCTTGGCTACACCTTC. Translating it yields CASSEAGLGYTF. The entire variable domain, with the rest obtained from reference TRBV2 and TRBJ1-2, is as follows: EPEVTQTPSHQVTQMGQEVILRCVPISNHLYFYWYRQILGQKVEFLVSFYNNEISEKSEIFDDQFSVERPDGSNFTLKIRSTKLEDSAMYFCASSEAGLGYTFGSGTRLTVV.

The chain couples TRBV7-3 to TRBJ1-1; D gene uncertain. CDR1 is SGHTA and CDR2 is FQGTGA in the germline V gene. The CDR3 totals 13 residues. Trimming removed 3 bases from V and 0 bases from J, with 5 bases in between. The CDR3 DNA is TGTGCCAGCAGCTTGTCAGTGAACACTGAAGCTTTCTTT. This codes for CASSLSVNTEAFF.

The chain couples TRBV5-7 to TRBJ2-7; D tentatively reads TRBD1 or TRBD2 (6 bases each). TRBV5-7 is an ORF, with its function uncertain. V lost 4 bases and J lost 3, with 29 bases in between. This CDR3 comprises 19 residues. The CDR3 reads CASSSSLPGAGGLNYEQYF. For the CDR3, the DNA is TGTGCCAGCAGCAGCTCACTCCCGGGGGCAGGAGGCTTGAACTACGAGCAGTACTTC.

This chain joins TRBV19 and TRBJ1-2; D is ambiguous. The germline V gene encodes CDR1 LNHDA and CDR2 SQIVND (reference sequence). V was cut by 4 bases and J by 2 bases, with 14 bases left in between. The CDR3 runs 15 residues. CDR3 nucleotide sequence: TGTGCCAGTAGTAAAGTTCGGGTCAGGAACTATGGCTACACCTTC. Translating gives CASSKVRVRNYGYTF.

The chain recombines TRBV4-1 with TRBJ1-5, with unresolved D. Per the germline V gene, CDR1 is MGHRA and CDR2 is YSYEKL. Deletions cut 0 bases from V and 0 bases from J, with 18 bases between. There are 19 residues in the CDR3. In DNA, the CDR3 is TGCGCCAGCAGCCAAGATCCCAGCAGAGTTGGTCATAGCAATCAGCCCCAGCATTTT. It encodes CASSQDPSRVGHSNQPQHF.

The chain combines TRBV2 with TRBJ1-4, with D unresolved. Germline V gives CDR1 SNHLY, CDR2 FYNNEI. The V and J ends lost 8 bases and 0 bases respectively, with 10 bases between them. The CDR3 extends over 14 amino acids. The CDR3 is CASGIASTNEKLFF. DNA for the CDR3: TGTGCCAGCGGAATAGCGTCAACTAATGAAAAACTGTTTTTT.

There are a few counts of this clone. This chain links TRBV10-2 with TRBJ2-1; 9 nucleotides agree with TRBD2. This CDR3 has 14 residues. The germline V gene has CDR1 WSHSY and CDR2 SAAADI. Germline trimming cut 6 bases from V and 5 bases from J; bases unmatched to any gene: 5. The chain's CDR3 is CASRASGVNNEQFF. CDR3 nucleotide sequence: TGCGCCAGCAGGGCTAGCGGGGTAAACAATGAGCAGTTCTTC.

This clone was recorded a few times. The chain employs TRBV6-1 and TRBJ1-1; D not certain. Germline CDR1 MNHNS, CDR2 SASEGT. CDR3 length: 12 residues. Trimming pared 1 base from V and 9 bases from J, leaving 9 bases between. The CDR3 nucleotides are TGTGCCAGCAGTGAAGTTCCGGGTAAAGCTTTCTTT. Residues: CASSEVPGKAFF.

This clone was picked up one time. J is TRBJ2-3 and V is TRBV10-3, with 16 bases matching TRBD2. This CDR3 comprises 18 residues. Per germline, CDR1 ENHRY and CDR2 SYGVKD. V was clipped by 6 bases and J by 0 bases; unmatched bases: 6. CDR3 bases: TGTGCCATCAGAGGGACTAGCGGGAGGGCTTTCAGCACAGATACGCAGTATTTT. This gives the protein CAIRGTSGRAFSTDTQYF.

This clone was counted once. The chain has TRBV30 and TRBJ1-4; D is ambiguous. This CDR3 is 12 amino acids long. CDR1 GTSNPN and CDR2 SVGIG come from the germline V gene (reference sequence). Trimming cost V 6 bases and J 8 bases, with 13 bases left between them. CDR3 sequence (DNA): TGTGCCTGCTCGCGCGTCCGGGAAAAACTGTTTTTT. Translation gives CACSRVREKLFF. Together with reference TRBV30 and TRBJ1-4, the CDR3 gives the full variable domain: SQTIHQWPATLVQPVGSPLSLECTVEGTSNPNLYWYRQAAGRGLQLLFYSVGIGQISSEVPQNLSASRPQDRQFILSSKKLLLSDSGFYLCACSRVREKLFFGSGTQLSVL.

V gene TRBV6-5 combines with J gene TRBJ1-1, with 8 bases identical to TRBD1. Germline V lookup: CDR1 MNHEY, CDR2 SVGAGI. V lost 5 bases, J lost 0 bases, and 2 bases stayed unmatched. The CDR3 extends over 14 amino acids. This CDR3 reads CASSGDRMNTEAFF. The CDR3 nucleotides are TGTGCCAGCAGTGGGGACAGGATGAACACTGAAGCTTTCTTT.

In regard to this clone: The DNA is omitted, as the CDR3 cannot be located on it reliably, and the CDR3 follows TCRdb's listing. The chain uses TRBV28 and TRBJ2-7. The CDR3 is 13 amino acids long, termini counted. CDR1 is MDHEN and CDR2 is SYDVKM in the germline V gene. The CDR3 region is CASSSGPAYEQYF.

The rearrangement joins TRBV5-1 to TRBJ2-7, with D possibly TRBD2 on 5 matching bases. The CDR3 runs 16 residues. CDR1 is SGHRS and CDR2 is YFSETQ in the germline V gene. Trimming pared 0 bases from V and 5 bases from J, leaving 18 bases between. The CDR3 DNA is TGCGCCAGCAGCTTGGCAGGCGGGTCATTAACGGACGAGCAGTACTTC. It specifies CASSLAGGSLTDEQYF. Filled out from reference TRBV5-1 and TRBJ2-7, the complete variable domain reads KAGVTQTPRYLIKTRGQQVTLSCSPISGHRSVSWYQQTPGQGLQFLFEYFSETQRNKGNFPGRFSGRQFSNSRSEMNVSTLELGDSALYLCASSLAGGSLTDEQYFGPGTRLTVT.

This clone was found a few times. This chain uses TRBV9 with TRBJ2-1; D call uncertain. The CDR3 totals 15 residues. V gave up 0 bases and J gave up 2 bases, with 9 bases separating them. Looked up from germline, CDR1 is SGDLS and CDR2 is YYNGEE. The CDR3 nucleotides read TGTGCCAGCAGCGTAGTGCAAGCAGCCTACAATGAGCAGTTCTTC. This sequence encodes CASSVVQAAYNEQFF. Filled out from reference TRBV9 and TRBJ2-1, the complete variable domain reads DSGVTQTPKHLITATGQRVTLRCSPRSGDLSVYWYQQSLDQGLQFLIQYYNGEERAKGNILERFSAQQFPDLHSELNLSSLELGDSALYFCASSVVQAAYNEQFFGPGTRLTVL.

V and J are TRBV2 and TRBJ2-5; 7 positions agree with TRBD1. The ends lost 6 bases at V and 1 base at J; junction bases unmatched: 8. Looked up from germline, CDR1 is SNHLY and CDR2 is FYNNEI. This CDR3 is built from 15 residues. The CDR3 nucleotides read TGTGCCAGCAGCCTCCGACAGGGATCCCAAGAGACCCAGTACTTC. Translating gives CASSLRQGSQETQYF.

This chain connects TRBV7-3 to TRBJ2-1; tentatively, D is TRBD1 (6 bases). This CDR3 has 15 residues. CDR1 is SGHTA and CDR2 is FQGTGA in the germline V gene. Trimming pared 5 bases from V and 0 bases from J, leaving 11 bases between. Written as DNA, the CDR3 is TGTGCCAGCAGCAACGGACAGAGCTCCTACAATGAGCAGTTCTTC. It yields the protein CASSNGQSSYNEQFF. The full variable domain, completed using reference TRBV7-3 and TRBJ2-1, is GAGVSQTPSNKVTEKGKYVELRCDPISGHTALYWYRQSLGQGPEFLIYFQGTGAADDSGLPNDRFFAVRPEGSVSTLKIQRTERGDSAVYLCASSNGQSSYNEQFFGPGTRLTVL.

DNA for the CDR3: TGTGCCAGCAGTCTCGGAATCGGGTCCACCTACGAGCAGTACTTC. It specifies CASSLGIGSTYEQYF. This sequence joins TRBV6-1 and TRBJ2-7; no definite D call. The V gene lost 5 bases and the J gene lost 2 bases, with 16 bases spanning the gap. Germline V gives CDR1 MNHNS, CDR2 SASEGT. The CDR3 is 15 residues long.

This sequence joins TRBV5-6 and TRBJ2-7; no firm D call. The CDR3 extends over 14 amino acids. Germline CDR1 reads SGHDT; CDR2 reads YYEEEE. V lost 0 bases and J 1 base, leaving 8 bases between the germline ends. CDR3 sequence: CASSLGAFSYEQYF. CDR3 DNA: TGTGCCAGCAGCTTGGGTGCATTTTCCTACGAGCAGTACTTC. The full variable domain, with the rest looked up from reference TRBV5-6 and TRBJ2-7, is DAGVTQSPTHLIKTRGQQVTLRCSPKSGHDTVSWYQQALGQGPQFIFQYYEEEERQRGNFPDRFSGHQFPNYSSELNVNALLLGDSALYLCASSLGAFSYEQYFGPGTRLTVT.

The chain has TRBV28 and TRBJ2-2; D gene unclear. The ends were cut back, 4 bases at V and 6 bases at J, with 6 bases in the middle. The CDR3 length is 12 residues. The germline V gene encodes CDR1 MDHEN and CDR2 SYDVKM. CDR3 nucleotide sequence: TGTGCCAGCAGTTCCCGTCCCGGGGAGCTGTTTTTT. Translation: CASSSRPGELFF.